These 17 T cell receptor beta chains were all obtained from the same sample, sequenced in a study of cytotoxic CD8 clonotypes in ibrutinib-treated CLL. The table came from immunoSEQ multiplex PCR; TCRdb's copy has only in-frame clones and leaves some out. This table holds roughly 130,000 clones, 85% to 95% found once. This specimen consisted of PBMCs, obtained after 12 months of ibrutinib treatment. The receptors stem from a human donor with chronic lymphocytic leukemia.

This sequence joins TRBV15 and TRBJ2-1, with D possibly being TRBD2 (6 bases). The CDR3 is 12 amino acids. In germline, CDR1 is LNHNV, CDR2 YYDKDF (reference sequence). V lost 3 bases and J lost 7, with 7 bases in between. Here the CDR3 DNA reads TGTGCCACCAGCAGGACTAGTAATGAGCAGTTCTTC. Protein: CATSRTSNEQFF.

V usage is TRBV18 and J usage is TRBJ2-3, with unresolved D. CDR1 and CDR2 (germline): KGHSH, LQKENI. V dropped 3 bases and J dropped 7 bases, with 5 bases sitting between them. The CDR3 is 11 residues long. CDR3 coding DNA: TGTGCCAGCTCACCCGATTATACGCAGTATTTT. Translating gives CASSPDYTQYF.

V and J are TRBV27 and TRBJ2-7; 9 nucleotides align to TRBD1. V lost 2 bases to trimming and J lost 4 bases; unmatched junction nucleotides: 9. CDR1 and CDR2 from the germline V gene are MNHEY and SMNVEV (reference sequence). There are 16 residues in the CDR3. CDR3 amino acids: CASSLDRGVTPYEQYF. The CDR3 DNA sequence: TGTGCCAGCAGTTTAGACAGGGGGGTGACCCCGTACGAGCAGTACTTC.

This chain uses TRBV5-1 with TRBJ2-3; TRBD1 is a possible D gene (5 bases). The V gene's germline CDR1 is SGHRS and CDR2 YFSETQ. The CDR3 has 18 residues. The V end lost 3 bases, the J end lost 2 bases, and 22 bases lay between the germline ends. CDR3 sequence: CASSSTKGYGVTTDTQYF. CDR3 DNA: TGCGCCAGCAGCTCAACGAAGGGGTATGGGGTTACCACAGATACGCAGTATTTT.

This clone was seen once. This rearrangement joins TRBV2 to TRBJ2-3; the match to TRBD1 covers 7 bases. Trimming removed 3 bases from V and 2 bases from J; junction bases left unmatched: 5. This CDR3 is built from 15 residues. From germline, CDR1 is SNHLY and CDR2 FYNNEI. The CDR3 is CASSDRDRDTDTQYF. The CDR3 DNA sequence: TGTGCCAGCAGTGACCGGGACAGAGACACAGATACGCAGTATTTT.

The chain employs TRBV19 and TRBJ2-7; 8 bases agree with TRBD1. This CDR3 contains 14 residues. J gave up 5 bases and V 10 bases, and 13 bases lay outside the gene matches. Germline-derived CDR1 and CDR2 are LNHDA and SQIVND (reference sequence). The CDR3 bases are TGTGCCACCCAATACGGGACAGGTGTCCACGAGCAGTACTTC. Protein: CATQYGTGVHEQYF.

The chain employs TRBV11-2 and TRBJ2-5; TRBD1 agrees at 9 bases. Trimming at V came to 4 bases and at J to 3 bases, leaving 9 bases not matched to a gene. The CDR3 runs 16 residues. Germline CDR1 and CDR2: SGHAT and FQNNGV. The CDR3 loop is CASSSGQGPPKETQYF. Written as DNA, the CDR3 is TGTGCCAGCAGCTCTGGACAGGGGCCACCTAAAGAGACCCAGTACTTC.

This clone appeared once. The chain has TRBV2 and TRBJ2-3; D unclear. V was cut by 6 bases and J by 0 bases, with 10 bases left in between. Germline V CDR1 and CDR2: SNHLY, FYNNEI. The CDR3 is 14 amino acids. The CDR3 loop is CASRSGSSTDTQYF. DNA of the CDR3: TGTGCCAGCAGGTCTGGGTCGAGCACAGATACGCAGTATTTT. The whole variable domain, filled in from reference TRBV2 and TRBJ2-3, reads EPEVTQTPSHQVTQMGQEVILRCVPISNHLYFYWYRQILGQKVEFLVSFYNNEISEKSEIFDDQFSVERPDGSNFTLKIRSTKLEDSAMYFCASRSGSSTDTQYFGPGTRLTVL.

The chain combines TRBV18 with TRBJ1-1; no clear D gene. The CDR3 loop spans 12 amino acids. Germline loops: CDR1 KGHSH, CDR2 LQKENI. V was trimmed by 3 bases and J by 11 bases, leaving 13 bases between them. The CDR3: CASSPGPRDAFF. As DNA, the CDR3 is TGTGCCAGCTCACCGGGTCCTCGCGACGCTTTCTTT.

The chain employs TRBV19 and TRBJ1-2; 7 bases fit TRBD1. Unmatched junction bases numbered 6, after V lost 7 bases and J lost 4 bases. Germline V lookup: CDR1 LNHDA, CDR2 SQIVND (reference sequence). The CDR3 consists of 13 residues. CDR3 nucleotide sequence: TGTGCCAGTAATAGGGACAGCTCCTATGGCTACACCTTC. It is translated as CASNRDSSYGYTF.

J is TRBJ2-1 and V is TRBV7-3, with 10 bases identical to TRBD2. V gave up 5 bases and J gave up 7 bases; unmatched junction bases: 8. CDR3 length equals 15 residues. In germline, CDR1 is SGHTA, CDR2 FQGTGA. As DNA, the CDR3 is TGTGCCAGCAGCCGGTCCGGGACTAGCGTAAATGAGCAGTTCTTC. Translated, it gives CASSRSGTSVNEQFF.

This clone was seen a handful of times. This chain joins TRBV28 and TRBJ2-7; D may be TRBD1 (5 bases). The CDR3 length is 14 residues. Germline V gene sequence: CDR1 MDHEN, CDR2 SYDVKM. Trimming removed 3 bases at V and 4 bases at J, with 13 bases between. The CDR3 protein is CASSFTAGWYEQYF. CDR3 coding DNA: TGTGCCAGCAGTTTTACAGCAGGGTGGTACGAGCAGTACTTC.

The chain carries TRBV4-1 and TRBJ2-7, with 7 bases that match TRBD2. Germline V gene sequence: CDR1 MGHRA, CDR2 YSYEKL. V lost 0 bases, J lost 5 bases, and 4 bases stayed unmatched. The length of the CDR3 is 14 residues. As DNA, the CDR3 is TGCGCCAGCAGCCAAGATGGGGCGGGGGACGAGCAGTACTTC. It specifies CASSQDGAGDEQYF.

The chain is built from TRBV19 and TRBJ2-1, with 9 bases that match TRBD2. The CDR3 extends over 15 amino acids. The V gene's germline CDR1 is LNHDA and CDR2 SQIVND (reference sequence). J gave up 0 bases and V 10 bases, and 7 bases lay outside the gene matches. The CDR3 bases are TGTGCCACCAAAGGACTAGCGACCTCCTACAATGAGCAGTTCTTC. It encodes CATKGLATSYNEQFF.

For the CDR3, the DNA is TGTGCCAGCAGTTTATCGGCTAGCGGGAGAGGTGAGCAGTTCTTC. It specifies CASSLSASGRGEQFF. The genes are TRBV28 and TRBJ2-1; 10 nucleotides agree with TRBD2. From germline, CDR1 is MDHEN and CDR2 SYDVKM. Trimming cost V 1 base and J 9 bases; bases outside gene matches: 6. The CDR3 is 15 residues long.

This chain uses TRBV5-6 with TRBJ1-1; 8 nucleotides agree with TRBD1. Looked up from germline, CDR1 is SGHDT and CDR2 is YYEEEE. CDR3 length: 12 amino acids. V shed 4 bases and J 7 bases; nucleotides not matched to a gene: 3. This CDR3 reads CASSQGAGEAFF. In DNA form, the CDR3 reads TGTGCCAGCAGCCAGGGGGCTGGTGAAGCTTTCTTT. Full variable domain (remainder filled in from reference TRBV5-6 and TRBJ1-1): DAGVTQSPTHLIKTRGQQVTLRCSPKSGHDTVSWYQQALGQGPQFIFQYYEEEERQRGNFPDRFSGHQFPNYSSELNVNALLLGDSALYLCASSQGAGEAFFGQGTRLTVV.

This clone showed up just once. The rearrangement uses TRBV28 and TRBJ2-3; tentative D call: TRBD2 (7 bases). Germline V gene lookup returns CDR1 MDHEN and CDR2 SYDVKM. The CDR3 has 15 residues. Trimming removed 2 bases from V and 2 bases from J, with 11 bases in between. The CDR3 here is CASSLAGDYTDTQYF. For the CDR3, the DNA is TGTGCCAGCAGTTTAGCAGGGGACTACACAGATACGCAGTATTTT.